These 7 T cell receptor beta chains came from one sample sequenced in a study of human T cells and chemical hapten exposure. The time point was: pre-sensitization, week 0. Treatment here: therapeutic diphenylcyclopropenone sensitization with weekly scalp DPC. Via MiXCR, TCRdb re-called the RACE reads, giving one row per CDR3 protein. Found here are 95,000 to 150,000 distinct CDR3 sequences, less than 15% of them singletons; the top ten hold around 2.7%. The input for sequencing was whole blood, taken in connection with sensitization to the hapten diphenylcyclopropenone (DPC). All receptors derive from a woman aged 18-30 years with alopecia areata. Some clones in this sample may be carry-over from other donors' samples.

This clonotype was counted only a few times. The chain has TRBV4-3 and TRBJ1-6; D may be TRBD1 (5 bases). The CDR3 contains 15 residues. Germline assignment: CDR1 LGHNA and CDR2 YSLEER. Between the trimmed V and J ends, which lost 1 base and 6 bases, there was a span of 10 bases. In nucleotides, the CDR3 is TGCGCCAGCAGCCAAGCCGGGACGAGTAATTCACCCCTCCACTTT. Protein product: CASSQAGTSNSPLHF.

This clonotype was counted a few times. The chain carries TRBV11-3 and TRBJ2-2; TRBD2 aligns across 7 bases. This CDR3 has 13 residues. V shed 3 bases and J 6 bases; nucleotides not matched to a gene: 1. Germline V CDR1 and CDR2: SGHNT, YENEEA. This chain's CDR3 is CASSFGRSGELFF. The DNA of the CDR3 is TGTGCCAGCAGCTTCGGGAGGTCCGGGGAGCTGTTTTTT.

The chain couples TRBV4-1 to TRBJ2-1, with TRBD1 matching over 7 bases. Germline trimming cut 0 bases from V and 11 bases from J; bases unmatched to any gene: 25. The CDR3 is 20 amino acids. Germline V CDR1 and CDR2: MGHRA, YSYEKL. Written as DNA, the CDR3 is TGCGCCAGCAGCCAAGATCTAACCAGTAACTCCGGGACAGCCGGAGAAAAGCAGTTCTTC. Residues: CASSQDLTSNSGTAGEKQFF.

In DNA, the CDR3 is TGTGCCAGCAGCTCGATAGCGGGGGGGCTGGAGACCCAGTACTTC. It translates to CASSSIAGGLETQYF. The chain employs TRBV11-1 and TRBJ2-5; TRBD2 matches at 11 bases. This CDR3 is built from 15 residues. V was pared by 4 bases and J by 5 bases, with 6 bases of the junction left unmatched. CDR1 and CDR2 from the germline V gene are SGHAT and FQDESV (reference sequence).

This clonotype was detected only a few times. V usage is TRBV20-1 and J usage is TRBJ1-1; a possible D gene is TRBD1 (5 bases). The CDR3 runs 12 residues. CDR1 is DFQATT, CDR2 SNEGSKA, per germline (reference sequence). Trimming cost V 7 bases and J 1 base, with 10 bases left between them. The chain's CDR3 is CSGFQGNTEAFF. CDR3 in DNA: TGCAGTGGTTTTCAGGGGAACACTGAAGCTTTCTTT.

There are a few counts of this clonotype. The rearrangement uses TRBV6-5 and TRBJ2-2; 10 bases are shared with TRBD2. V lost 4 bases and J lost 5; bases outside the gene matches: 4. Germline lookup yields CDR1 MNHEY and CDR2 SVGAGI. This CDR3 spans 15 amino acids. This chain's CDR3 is CASSSSGGITGELFF. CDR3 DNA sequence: TGTGCCAGCAGTTCTAGCGGGGGCATAACCGGGGAGCTGTTTTTT.

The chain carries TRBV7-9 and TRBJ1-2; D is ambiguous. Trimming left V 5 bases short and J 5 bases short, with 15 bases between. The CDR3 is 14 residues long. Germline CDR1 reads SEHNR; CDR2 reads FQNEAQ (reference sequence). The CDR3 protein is CASSPEFWGYGYTF. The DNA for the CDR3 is TGTGCCAGCAGCCCGGAGTTCTGGGGTTATGGCTACACCTTC.